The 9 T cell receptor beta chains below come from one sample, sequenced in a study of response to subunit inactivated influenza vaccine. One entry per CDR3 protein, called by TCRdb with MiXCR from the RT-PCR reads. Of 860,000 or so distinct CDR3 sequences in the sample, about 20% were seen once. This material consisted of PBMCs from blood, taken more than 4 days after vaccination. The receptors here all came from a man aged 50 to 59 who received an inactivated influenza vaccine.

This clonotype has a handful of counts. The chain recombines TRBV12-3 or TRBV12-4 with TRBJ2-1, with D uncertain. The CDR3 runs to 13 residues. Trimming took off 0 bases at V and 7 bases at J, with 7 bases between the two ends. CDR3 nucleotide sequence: TGTGCCAGCAGTTTAGCGATGGAGAATGAGCAGTTCTTC. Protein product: CASSLAMENEQFF.

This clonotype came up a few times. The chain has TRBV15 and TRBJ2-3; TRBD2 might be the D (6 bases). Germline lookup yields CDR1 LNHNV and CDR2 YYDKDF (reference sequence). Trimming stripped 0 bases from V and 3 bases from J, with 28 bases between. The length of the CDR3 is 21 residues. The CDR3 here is CATSRDRGGAQDWMVTDTQYF. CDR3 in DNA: TGTGCCACCAGCAGAGACCGAGGCGGGGCGCAGGATTGGATGGTGACAGATACGCAGTATTTT.

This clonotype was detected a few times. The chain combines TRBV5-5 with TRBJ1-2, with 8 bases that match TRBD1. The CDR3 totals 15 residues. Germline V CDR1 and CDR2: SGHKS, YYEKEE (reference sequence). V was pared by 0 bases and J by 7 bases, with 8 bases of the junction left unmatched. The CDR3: CASSLDSGGGLGYTF. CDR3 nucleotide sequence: TGTGCCAGCAGCTTGGATTCAGGGGGCGGTCTTGGCTACACCTTC.

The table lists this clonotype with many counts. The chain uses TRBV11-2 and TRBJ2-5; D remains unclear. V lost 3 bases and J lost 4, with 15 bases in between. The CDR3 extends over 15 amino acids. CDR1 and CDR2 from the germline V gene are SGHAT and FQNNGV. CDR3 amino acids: CASSFRSAWRETQYF. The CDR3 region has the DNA TGTGCCAGCAGCTTCCGATCGGCTTGGCGAGAGACCCAGTACTTC.

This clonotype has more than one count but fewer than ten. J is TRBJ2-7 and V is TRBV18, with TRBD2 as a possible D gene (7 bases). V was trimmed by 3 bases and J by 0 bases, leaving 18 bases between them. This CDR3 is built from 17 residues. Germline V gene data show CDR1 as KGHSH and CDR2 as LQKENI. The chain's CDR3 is CASSPQTGGPSSYEQYF. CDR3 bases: TGTGCCAGCTCACCCCAAACCGGGGGGCCGAGCTCCTACGAGCAGTACTTC.

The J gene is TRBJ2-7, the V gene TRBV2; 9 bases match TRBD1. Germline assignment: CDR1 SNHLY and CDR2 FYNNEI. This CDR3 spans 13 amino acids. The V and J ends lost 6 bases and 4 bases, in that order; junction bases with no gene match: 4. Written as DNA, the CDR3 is TGTGCCAGCAGGGACGGACAGGGGTACGAGCAGTACTTC. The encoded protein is CASRDGQGYEQYF.

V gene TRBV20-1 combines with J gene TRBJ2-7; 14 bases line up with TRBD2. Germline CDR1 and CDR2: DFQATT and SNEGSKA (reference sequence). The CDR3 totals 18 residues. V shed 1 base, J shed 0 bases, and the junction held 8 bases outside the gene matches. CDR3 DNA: TGCAGTGCTAGAGGGGAAGGGACTAGCGGGAGCCTCTCCTACGAGCAGTACTTC. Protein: CSARGEGTSGSLSYEQYF.

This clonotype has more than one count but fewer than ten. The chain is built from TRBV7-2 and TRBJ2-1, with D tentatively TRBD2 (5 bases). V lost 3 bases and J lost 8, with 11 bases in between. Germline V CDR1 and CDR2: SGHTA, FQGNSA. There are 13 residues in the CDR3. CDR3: CASSLGVKDEQFF. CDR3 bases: TGTGCCAGCAGCTTGGGAGTAAAGGATGAGCAGTTCTTC.

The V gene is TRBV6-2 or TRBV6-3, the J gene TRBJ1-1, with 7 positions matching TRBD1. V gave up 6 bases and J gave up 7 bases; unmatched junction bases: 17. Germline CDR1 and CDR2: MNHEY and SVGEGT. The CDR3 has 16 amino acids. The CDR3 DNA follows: TGTGCCAGCAGATCATCCACCGGGACAGTTTTAGGTGAAGCTTTCTTT. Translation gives CASRSSTGTVLGEAFF.